The text below deals with one TCR beta chain. These data originate in a study of shared clonotypes between healthy human individuals. Study-level background: Ranging from 18 to 49 in age, donors were a couple of women and a few men. Every donor yielded three CD4 naive, three CD4 memory, two CD8 naive and one CD8 memory plate.

The CDR3 sequence is 16 residues long. Germline V gives CDR1 SGHRS, CDR2 YFSETQ. V gave up 4 bases and J gave up 1 base, with 16 bases separating them. Deep was the level at which the assay was run. Authors' analysis steps: ImmunoSEQ junction-only sequences lacked quality scores, so their filtering differed. Only in-frame clones appear in the TCRdb table, and some are missing; sequencing was by immunoSEQ multiplex PCR. That table gives V, J and clone size, and the DNA gave D and trimming. The table shows 2.3 million or so clones, with just over 90% occurring only once. The clonotype comes from a man aged 18 to 29 in good health. Some clones in this sample may be carry-over from other donors' samples. The chain links TRBV5-1 to TRBJ2-3; D is unclear. Sequencing input: naive CD4+ T cells from PBMCs. The subset: CD45RA+ positively selected. The CDR3 DNA reads as TGCGCCAGCAGCCTATTAGCTCAAATAGGCACAGATACGCAGTATTTT. Amino acids: CASSLLAQIGTDTQYF.